A single sample is the source of the 23 T cell receptor beta chains below, sequenced in a study of cytomegalovirus exposure and HLA in healthy donors (TCRdb year 2017). The receptor library was made with the immunoSEQ multiplex PCR assay. For the multiplex PCR, a mixture combining 60 forward primers for TCR Vbeta segments and 13 reverse primers for TCR Jbeta segments was used. TCRdb obtained this table from immuneACCESS and retained in-frame rearrangements with V and J assigned. These tables miss some clones; where compared with another copy, unresolved V genes account for less than half of the shortfall, and the remainder is unexplained. The table for this sample lists some 60,000 clones; 87% of them were counted only once. The ten largest make up approximately 1.3% of the sample. Sequencing was performed on PBMCs. Receptors were obtained from a man between 18 and 29 years old in good health and CMV-seronegative.

The V and J genes are TRBV15 and TRBJ1-6, with D hard to call. CDR1 is LNHNV and CDR2 is YYDKDF in the germline V gene (reference sequence). This CDR3 region has 13 residues. Trimming cost V 0 bases and J 8 bases, with 5 bases left between them. The CDR3 here is CATSRDSDSPLHF. The CDR3, as DNA: TGTGCCACCAGCAGAGATAGTGATTCACCCCTCCACTTT.

This chain links TRBV13 with TRBJ2-6; D unresolved. From germline, CDR1 is PRHDT and CDR2 FYEKMQ (reference sequence). V lost 5 bases and J lost 1, with 9 bases in between. This CDR3 contains 15 residues. In DNA, the CDR3 is TGTGCCAGCAGCACTCAGCGTTCTGGGGCCAACGTCCTGACTTTC. Translating it yields CASSTQRSGANVLTF.

The CDR3 DNA reads as TGTGCCAGCAGCTTAGACAGGGACAGTCGATTAGACACCTTC. Protein product: CASSLDRDSRLDTF. The chain employs TRBV7-9 and TRBJ1-2, with 7 bases matching TRBD1. Germline V gene sequence: CDR1 SEHNR, CDR2 FQNEAQ (reference sequence). The CDR3 is made up of 14 amino acids. V gave up 1 base and J gave up 12 bases; unmatched junction bases: 11.

This clone was detected a few times. CDR3 sequence: CASSADILGNTEAFF. DNA for the CDR3: TGTGCCAGCAGCGCGGACATTCTAGGTAACACTGAAGCTTTCTTT. The rearrangement uses TRBV6-1 and TRBJ1-1, with D possibly being TRBD1 (5 bases). Per the germline V gene, CDR1 is MNHNS and CDR2 is SASEGT. This CDR3 is built from 15 residues. Trimming stripped 6 bases from V and 2 bases from J, with 16 bases between.

The rearrangement links TRBV6-1 to TRBJ2-7; 7 positions agree with TRBD1. Trimming cost V 1 base and J 11 bases; bases outside gene matches: 14. The CDR3 runs to 15 residues. CDR1 MNHNS and CDR2 SASEGT come from the germline V gene. CDR3 bases: TGTGCCAGCAGTGAAGAGGGACAGAAAATGCCCCAAGAGTACTTC. It is translated as CASSEEGQKMPQEYF.

The chain joins TRBV7-9 to TRBJ2-1; weak D call: TRBD2 (6 bases). Germline CDR1 is SEHNR and CDR2 is FQNEAQ (reference sequence). This CDR3 is 13 amino acids long. V lost 0 bases and J 10 bases, leaving 10 bases between the germline ends. This chain's CDR3 is CASSLAGGAEQFF. In DNA form, the CDR3 reads TGTGCCAGCAGCTTAGCGGGGGGAGCAGAGCAGTTCTTC.

The J gene is TRBJ2-3, the V gene TRBV5-6, with TRBD1 as a possible D gene (5 bases). Germline lookup yields CDR1 SGHDT and CDR2 YYEEEE. The CDR3 contains 15 residues. Trimming took off 4 bases at V and 2 bases at J, with 14 bases between the two ends. This chain's CDR3 is CASSQGTYPTDTQYF. CDR3 sequence (DNA): TGTGCCAGCAGCCAGGGTACTTACCCCACAGATACGCAGTATTTT.

The chain carries TRBV5-1 and TRBJ1-4; D gene unclear. Per germline, CDR1 SGHRS and CDR2 YFSETQ. The CDR3 has 13 amino acids. The germline V and J ends were trimmed by 2 bases and 3 bases, with 5 bases remaining between them. This CDR3 reads CASSLQSNEKLFF. Written as DNA, the CDR3 is TGCGCCAGCAGCTTACAGTCTAATGAAAAACTGTTTTTT.

The chain is built from TRBV6-6 and TRBJ1-5; perhaps TRBD1 as D (6 bases). Looked up from germline, CDR1 is MNHNY and CDR2 is SVGAGI (reference sequence). Trimming took off 8 bases at V and 3 bases at J, with 14 bases between the two ends. The CDR3 totals 14 residues. The CDR3 sequence is CASGTDSLNQPQHF. The CDR3 DNA sequence: TGTGCCAGCGGCACGGACAGTCTCAATCAGCCCCAGCATTTT.

This rearrangement joins TRBV2 to TRBJ1-2; 9 bases are a match to TRBD1. This CDR3 is 19 amino acids long. The germline V gene has CDR1 SNHLY and CDR2 FYNNEI. V trimming: 6 bases; J trimming: 2 bases; junction bases outside the gene matches: 19. The CDR3 DNA follows: TGTGCCAGCAGCCGTCGGACAGGGGATCTGGGGGGGGCCAACTATGGCTACACCTTC. It encodes CASSRRTGDLGGANYGYTF.

J is TRBJ2-5 and V is TRBV6-5; 8 bases match TRBD1. The DNA end favors TRBJ2-7, so the J call may be wrong. Germline CDR1 reads MNHEY; CDR2 reads SVGAGI. The CDR3 is 12 residues long. In DNA form, the CDR3 reads TGTGCCTCACAGGGGGTTCGGTACGAGCAGTACTTC. It yields the protein CASQGVRYEQYF.

The V and J genes are TRBV9 and TRBJ2-3; 7 bases are shared with TRBD2. J gave up 5 bases and V 0 bases, and 6 bases lay outside the gene matches. CDR3 length: 15 residues. The germline gives CDR1 SGDLS, CDR2 YYNGEE. The chain's CDR3 is CASSVGWERGDTQYF. The CDR3 DNA sequence: TGTGCCAGCAGCGTAGGGTGGGAGCGGGGAGATACGCAGTATTTT.

V is TRBV6-5 and J is TRBJ1-4; D might be TRBD1 (6 bases). CDR1 and CDR2 (germline): MNHEY, SVGAGI. The CDR3 is 13 amino acids. The germline V and J ends were trimmed by 6 bases and 4 bases, with 9 bases remaining between them. The CDR3 DNA is TGTGCCAGCAGGACAGGAATTAATGAAAAACTGTTTTTT. Translation gives CASRTGINEKLFF.

Concerning this clone: A read error may produce the germline difference seen at one junction end. The CDR3 region has the DNA TGTGCTAGCAGCTTAAATCAGGGGGCTGGTGAGCAGTTCTTC. Its translation is CASSLNQGAGEQFF. V and J are TRBV7-7 and TRBJ2-1, with TRBD1 matching over 8 bases. The length of the CDR3 is 14 residues. Germline V lookup: CDR1 SSHAT, CDR2 FNYEAQ (reference sequence).

CDR3 loop: CASGDRGYGYTF. Here the CDR3 DNA reads TGTGCCAGTGGAGACAGGGGGTATGGCTACACCTTC. This chain links TRBV19 with TRBJ1-2; 9 bases are shared with TRBD1. CDR3 size: 12 residues. In germline, CDR1 is LNHDA, CDR2 SQIVND (reference sequence). The V and J ends lost 8 bases and 5 bases, in that order; junction bases with no gene match: 3.

The V and J genes are TRBV25-1 and TRBJ1-2; D may be TRBD1 (6 bases). The CDR3 is 14 residues long. The germline CDR1 and CDR2 sequences are MGHDK and SYGVNS. V was trimmed by 3 bases and J by 8 bases, leaving 16 bases between them. The CDR3 DNA is TGTGCCAGCAGTGATGCGGGGGGGGCGCGAGGCTACACCTTC. This gives the protein CASSDAGGARGYTF.

This clone showed up just a few times. The rearrangement links TRBV5-6 to TRBJ1-1; possibly TRBD1 for D (5 bases). The CDR3 consists of 12 residues. V was cut by 1 base and J by 5 bases, with 6 bases left in between. The germline V gene encodes CDR1 SGHDT and CDR2 YYEEEE. The DNA for the CDR3 is TGTGCCAGCAGCTTGAAGGGGACTGAAGCTTTCTTT. This translates into CASSLKGTEAFF.

This rearrangement joins TRBV4-1 to TRBJ2-7; 9 bases match TRBD2. V trimming: 3 bases; J trimming: 0 bases; junction bases outside the gene matches: 3. CDR1 MGHRA and CDR2 YSYEKL come from the germline V gene. This CDR3 comprises 15 residues. The CDR3 region is CASSHQRGASYEQYF. CDR3 nucleotide sequence: TGCGCCAGCAGCCACCAGCGGGGGGCCTCCTACGAGCAGTACTTC.

This clone has only a few counts. V gene TRBV5-1 combines with J gene TRBJ2-2, with D unclear. The CDR3 covers 14 residues. Germline V gives CDR1 SGHRS, CDR2 YFSETQ. V gave up 0 bases and J gave up 1 base, with 4 bases separating them. The CDR3 nucleotides read TGCGCCAGCAGCTTGGCGGGGAACACCGGGGAGCTGTTTTTT. This codes for CASSLAGNTGELFF.

This clone was detected once. J is TRBJ1-6 and V is TRBV28; D remains ambiguous. The CDR3 length is 19 residues. The ends were cut back, 1 base at V and 2 bases at J, with 18 bases in the middle. Germline values: CDR1 MDHEN, CDR2 SYDVKM. The CDR3 sequence is CASSLFPWRPSTYNSPLHF. In DNA form, the CDR3 reads TGTGCCAGCAGTTTATTCCCCTGGCGGCCGAGCACCTATAATTCACCCCTCCACTTT.

This chain joins TRBV5-1 and TRBJ1-4, with 9 bases lining up with TRBD1. V was pared by 6 bases and J by 8 bases, with 8 bases of the junction left unmatched. The CDR3 spans 14 residues. The germline gives CDR1 SGHRS, CDR2 YFSETQ. The CDR3, as DNA: TGCGCCAGCAACTCCGGGACAGGGCAGGAAAAACTGTTTTTT. Translation: CASNSGTGQEKLFF. The variable domain in full, with the rest retrieved from reference TRBV5-1 and TRBJ1-4, is KAGVTQTPRYLIKTRGQQVTLSCSPISGHRSVSWYQQTPGQGLQFLFEYFSETQRNKGNFPGRFSGRQFSNSRSEMNVSTLELGDSALYLCASNSGTGQEKLFFGSGTQLSVL.

The J gene is TRBJ1-2, the V gene TRBV9; 10 bases line up with TRBD1. CDR3 length: 14 amino acids. J was trimmed by 8 bases and V by 4 bases; bases with no gene match: 8. Germline assignment: CDR1 SGDLS and CDR2 YYNGEE. This CDR3 is CASSPPGQGVGYTF. In DNA, the CDR3 is TGTGCCAGCAGCCCCCCCGGACAGGGGGTCGGCTACACCTTC.

The chain employs TRBV11-3 and TRBJ2-7, with a possible D match to TRBD2 (5 bases). V dropped 5 bases and J dropped 0 bases, with 11 bases sitting between them. The CDR3 runs to 14 residues. Germline CDR1 SGHNT, CDR2 YENEEA. The CDR3 DNA reads TGTGCCAGCAGCAGGACGGGAAGCTCCTACGAGCAGTACTTC. It codes for CASSRTGSSYEQYF. The complete variable domain, with remaining parts taken from reference TRBV11-3 and TRBJ2-7, reads EAGVVQSPRYKIIEKKQPVAFWCNPISGHNTLYWYLQNLGQGPELLIRYENEEAVDDSQLPKDRFSAERLKGVDSTLKIQPAELGDSAVYLCASSRTGSSYEQYFGPGTRLTVT.